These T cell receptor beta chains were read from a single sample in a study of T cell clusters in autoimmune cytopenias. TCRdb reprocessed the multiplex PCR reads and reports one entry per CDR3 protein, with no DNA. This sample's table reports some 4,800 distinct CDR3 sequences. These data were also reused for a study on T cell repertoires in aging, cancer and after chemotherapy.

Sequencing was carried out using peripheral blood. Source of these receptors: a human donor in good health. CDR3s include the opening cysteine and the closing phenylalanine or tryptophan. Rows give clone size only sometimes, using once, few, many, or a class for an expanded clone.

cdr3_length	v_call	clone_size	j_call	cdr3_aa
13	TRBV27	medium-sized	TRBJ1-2	CASSLGQGTGYTF
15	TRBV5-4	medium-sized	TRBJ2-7	CASSVGLAGAYEQYF
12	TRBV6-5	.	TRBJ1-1	CASSHTPGKAFF
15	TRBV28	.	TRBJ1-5	CASIVAGGNNQPQHF
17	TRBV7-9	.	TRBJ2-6	CASSETRDVSGANVLTF
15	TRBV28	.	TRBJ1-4	CASSQTGATNEKLFF
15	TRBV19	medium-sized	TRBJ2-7	CASSASRVPPYEQYF
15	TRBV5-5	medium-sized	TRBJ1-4	CASHRDPMLNEKLFF
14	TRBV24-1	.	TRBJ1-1	CATRPSMANTEAFF
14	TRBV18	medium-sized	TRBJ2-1	CASSLQNTGNEQFF
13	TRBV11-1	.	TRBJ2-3	CASSLERTDTQYF
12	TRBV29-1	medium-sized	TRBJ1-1	CSVEVGGVEAFF
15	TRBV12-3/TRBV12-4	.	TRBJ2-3	CVSSPFIRGTDTQYF
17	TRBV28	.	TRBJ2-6	CASIAGASISGANVLTF
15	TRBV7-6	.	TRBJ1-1	CASSPGRGENTEAFF
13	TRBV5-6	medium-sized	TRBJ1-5	CASSSGWMRPQHF
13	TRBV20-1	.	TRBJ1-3	CSADGNSGNTIYF
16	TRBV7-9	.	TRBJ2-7	CASSRGQGTTEYEQYF
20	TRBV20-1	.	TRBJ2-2	CSARDIGGLAGVGVTGELFF
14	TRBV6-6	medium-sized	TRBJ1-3	CASRSDNSGNTIYF
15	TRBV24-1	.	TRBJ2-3	CATRGGIHGTDTQYF
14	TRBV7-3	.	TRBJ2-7	CASSPLGRGDEQYF
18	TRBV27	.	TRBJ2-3	CASSQRVVGDRVTDTQYF
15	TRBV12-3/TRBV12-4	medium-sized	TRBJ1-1	CASRPDRTLNTEAFF
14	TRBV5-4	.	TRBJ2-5	CASSSGGEEETQYF
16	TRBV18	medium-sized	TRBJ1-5	CASSPMGAQDYQPQHF
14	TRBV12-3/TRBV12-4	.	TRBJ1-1	CASRMAGEGTEAFF
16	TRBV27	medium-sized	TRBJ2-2	CASSLGSEGDAGELFF
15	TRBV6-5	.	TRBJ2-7	CASSELKLTGNEQYF
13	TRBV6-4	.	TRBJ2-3	CASSDSNTDTQYF
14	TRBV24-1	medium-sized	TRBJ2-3	CATSGNRGADTQYF
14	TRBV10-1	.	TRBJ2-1	CASRPDRGGNEQFF
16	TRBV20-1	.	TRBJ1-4	CSARPLSAGTGVKLFF
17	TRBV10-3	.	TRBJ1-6	CAIGRGAFSSYNSPLHF
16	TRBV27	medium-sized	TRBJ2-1	CATQRTSGSSYNEQFF
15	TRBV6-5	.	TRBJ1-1	CASSWGPGRTDVAFF
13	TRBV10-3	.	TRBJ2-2	CATGSGNTGELFF
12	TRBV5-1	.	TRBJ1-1	CASREQNTEAFF
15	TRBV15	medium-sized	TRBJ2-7	CATSRGSDREREQYF
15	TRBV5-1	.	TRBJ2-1	CASRRLGTSVNEQFF